A selection of T cell receptor beta chains follows, all from one sample in a study of CD8 T cells in ankylosing spondylitis. TCRdb redid the calling of the 5' RACE reads with MiXCR, one entry per CDR3 protein. This table holds about 450,000 distinct CDR3 sequences, roughly a quarter found once. The sample consisted of blood, either unsorted or a sorted T cell fraction (not recorded which). These receptors were obtained from a male donor with ankylosing spondylitis. Each CDR3 is given with its conserved first and last residue. D genes are given only for firm matches. Clone size appears in some rows only: once, few, many, or a class for an expanded clone.

D gene,J gene,clone size,V gene,CDR3 protein,CDR3 DNA
TRBD1,TRBJ2-1,few,TRBV11-2,CASSPGGQGANNEQFF,TGTGCCAGCAGCCCCGGCGGACAGGGGGCCAACAATGAGCAGTTCTTC
.,TRBJ2-3,.,TRBV5-1,CASSWDGRTDTQYF,TGCGCCAGCAGCTGGGACGGGCGCACAGATACGCAGTATTTT
TRBD2,TRBJ2-1,few,TRBV29-1,CSLLAGGWNEQFF,TGCAGCCTACTAGCGGGAGGGTGGAATGAGCAGTTCTTC
.,TRBJ1-4,few,TRBV5-1,CASSLQTGATNEKLFF,TGCGCCAGCAGCTTGCAGACAGGCGCAACTAATGAAAAACTGTTTTTT
TRBD2,TRBJ2-5,.,TRBV14,CASSQAGLAGETQYF,TGTGCCAGCAGCCAAGCTGGACTAGCGGGAGAGACCCAGTACTTC
.,TRBJ2-3,many,TRBV29-1,CSVVTRSTDTQYF,TGCAGCGTTGTGACACGAAGCACAGATACGCAGTATTTT
TRBD2,TRBJ2-7,many,TRBV20-1,CSAREGSGSFYEQYF,TGCAGTGCTAGAGAGGGTAGCGGGAGTTTTTACGAGCAGTACTTC
.,TRBJ2-5,few,TRBV5-1,CASSSAVINQETQYF,TGCGCCAGCAGCTCTGCCGTGATAAACCAAGAGACCCAGTACTTC
TRBD2,TRBJ2-1,.,TRBV11-3,CASSDGTTPLSPNEQFF,TGTGCCAGCAGCGACGGGACTACTCCGCTAAGTCCGAATGAGCAGTTCTTC
.,TRBJ2-1,.,TRBV2,CASSAQLSGYNEQFF,TGTGCCAGCAGTGCCCAACTGAGCGGGTACAATGAGCAGTTCTTC
.,TRBJ2-1,few,TRBV20-1,CSARDGLASSYNEQFF,TGCAGTGCTAGAGATGGGCTGGCCAGCTCCTACAATGAGCAGTTCTTC
.,TRBJ1-5,.,TRBV2,CASSRQVADQPQHF,TGTGCCAGCAGTCGACAGGTTGCGGATCAGCCCCAGCATTTT
TRBD2,TRBJ2-1,.,TRBV9,CASSYREGYNEQFF,TGTGCCAGCAGCTACCGGGAGGGGTACAATGAGCAGTTCTTC
TRBD2,TRBJ2-3,.,TRBV20-1,CSAGLAGGTDTQYF,TGCAGTGCAGGACTAGCGGGAGGCACAGATACGCAGTATTTT
.,TRBJ2-7,.,TRBV18,CASSPLTGGGYEQYF,TGTGCCAGCTCACCACTGACAGGTGGCGGGTACGAGCAGTACTTC
TRBD2,TRBJ2-2,.,TRBV29-1,CSVVSGSATGELFF,TGCAGCGTTGTAAGCGGGAGTGCTACCGGGGAGCTGTTTTTT
TRBD1,TRBJ1-1,many,TRBV20-1,CSAKTGGNTEAFF,TGCAGCGCCAAGACAGGGGGGAACACTGAAGCTTTCTTT
.,TRBJ2-2,few,TRBV15,CATSRDVRRKLGELFF,TGTGCCACCAGCAGAGATGTCCGCCGGAAATTGGGAGAGCTGTTTTTT
TRBD2,TRBJ2-1,.,TRBV4-2,CASSLPSGKTYNEQFF,TGTGCCAGCAGCCTTCCTAGCGGGAAAACTTACAATGAGCAGTTCTTC
.,TRBJ2-3,.,TRBV11-3,CASSLRLGSDTQYF,TGTGCCAGCAGCTTACGGCTAGGCTCAGATACGCAGTATTTT
TRBD2,TRBJ2-1,.,TRBV11-1,CASSFPSGTNNEQFF,TGTGCCAGCAGTTTCCCTAGCGGGACGAACAATGAGCAGTTCTTC
TRBD1,TRBJ2-3,.,TRBV29-1,CSTWTGDTDTQYF,TGCAGCACCTGGACAGGGGATACAGATACGCAGTATTTT
.,TRBJ2-7,.,TRBV6-2/TRBV6-3,CATLGLTWDYEQYF,TGTGCCACCCTCGGCCTCACGTGGGACTACGAGCAGTACTTC
.,TRBJ2-7,few,TRBV6-1,CASSERANSLNEQYF,TGTGCCAGCAGTGAAAGAGCAAACTCGCTAAACGAGCAGTACTTC
.,TRBJ2-5,.,TRBV29-1,CSVEDSGRQEETQYF,TGCAGCGTTGAAGATTCCGGACGACAGGAAGAGACCCAGTACTTC
.,TRBJ2-7,.,TRBV5-4,CASSLAGQYEQYF,TGTGCCAGCAGCTTGGCCGGCCAGTACGAGCAGTACTTC
.,TRBJ2-7,.,TRBV7-9,CATAASGVGYEQYF,TGTGCCACCGCCGCATCGGGAGTCGGCTACGAGCAGTACTTC
.,TRBJ2-3,.,TRBV7-6,CASSLVGTADTQYF,TGTGCCAGCAGCTTAGTTGGAACAGCAGATACGCAGTATTTT
TRBD2,TRBJ2-1,.,TRBV3-1,CASSPGTTLYNEQFF,TGTGCCAGCAGCCCCGGGACTACCCTATACAATGAGCAGTTCTTC
.,TRBJ2-5,.,TRBV11-3,CASRQDQETQYF,TGTGCCAGCAGGCAGGACCAAGAGACCCAGTACTTC
.,TRBJ1-1,.,TRBV18,CASSPPSLTGLAFF,TGTGCCAGCTCACCACCGTCCTTGACAGGCTTAGCTTTCTTT
.,TRBJ2-1,many,TRBV7-2,CASSLDYNEQFF,TGCGCCAGCAGCTTGGATTACAATGAGCAGTTCTTC
TRBD2,TRBJ2-1,.,TRBV20-1,CSARTSGRESIYNEQFF,TGCAGTGCTAGGACTAGCGGGAGGGAGAGTATCTACAATGAGCAGTTCTTC
TRBD2,TRBJ2-2,few,TRBV27,CASSFEQGLALFGELFF,TGTGCCAGCAGTTTTGAACAGGGACTAGCGTTATTCGGGGAGCTGTTTTTT
.,TRBJ2-3,.,TRBV24-1,CATSARRSTDTQYF,TGTGCCACCAGTGCGCGGAGGAGCACAGATACGCAGTATTTT
.,TRBJ1-6,.,TRBV6-1,CASTKDSPSYNSPLHF,TGTGCCAGCACCAAGGACAGCCCCTCCTATAATTCACCCCTCCACTTT
TRBD1,TRBJ1-5,few,TRBV20-1,CSALQGDQPQHF,TGCAGTGCGCTTCAGGGGGATCAGCCCCAGCATTTT
.,TRBJ2-7,few,TRBV5-6,CASSSNGRWGAYEQYF,TGTGCCAGCAGCTCGAATGGCAGGTGGGGTGCCTACGAGCAGTACTTC
.,TRBJ2-3,.,TRBV5-1,CASSLEGVWASPTDTQYF,TGCGCCAGCAGCTTGGAGGGTGTATGGGCTAGTCCCACAGATACGCAGTATTTT
TRBD2,TRBJ2-1,.,TRBV9,CASSVVMGGPNEQFF,TGTGCCAGCAGCGTAGTGATGGGAGGGCCGAATGAGCAGTTCTTC
TRBD1,TRBJ1-4,.,TRBV4-1,CASSQDFRTGRKKLFF,TGCGCCAGCAGCCAGGATTTTCGGACAGGCCGAAAGAAACTGTTTTTT
TRBD2,TRBJ2-7,few,TRBV7-6,CASSMASGMPYEQYF,TGTGCCAGCAGCATGGCTAGCGGGATGCCTTACGAGCAGTACTTC